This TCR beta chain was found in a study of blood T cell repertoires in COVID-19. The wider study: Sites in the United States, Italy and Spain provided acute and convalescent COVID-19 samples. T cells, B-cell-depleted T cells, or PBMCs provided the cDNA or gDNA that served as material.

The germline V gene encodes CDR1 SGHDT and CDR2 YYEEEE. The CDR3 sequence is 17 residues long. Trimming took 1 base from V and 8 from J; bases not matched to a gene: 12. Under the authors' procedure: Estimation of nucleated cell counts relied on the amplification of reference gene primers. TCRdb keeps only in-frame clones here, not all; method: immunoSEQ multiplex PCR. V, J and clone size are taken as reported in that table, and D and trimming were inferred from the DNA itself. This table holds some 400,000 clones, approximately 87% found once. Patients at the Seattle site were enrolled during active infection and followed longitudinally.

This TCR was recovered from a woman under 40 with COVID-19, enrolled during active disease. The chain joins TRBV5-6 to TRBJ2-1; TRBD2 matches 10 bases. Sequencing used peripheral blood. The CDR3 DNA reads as TGTGCCAGCAGCTTGCCGGGACTAGCGAAAAATAGGGATGAGCAGTTCTTC. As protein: CASSLPGLAKNRDEQFF.